Listed below are T cell receptor beta chains from one sample, sequenced in a study of immune evolution from preneoplasia to lung adenocarcinoma. Some clones are missing from TCRdb's copy, which holds only in-frame ones; the method was immunoSEQ multiplex PCR. The table lists tens of thousands of clones, just under 75% of them singletons. Sequenced material: FFPE invasive lung adenocarcinoma tissue. The receptors here all came from a person between 55 and 70 years old with invasive lung adenocarcinoma. Some clones in this sample may be carry-over from other donors' samples. Each CDR3 is given with its conserved first and last residue. D genes are given only for firm matches. Some rows have no size entry. The others give once, few or many, or a class for an expanded clone.

v_call	j_call	d_call	cdr3_length	clone_size	cdr3_aa	cdr3_nt
TRBV7-2	TRBJ2-3	TRBD2	15	-	CASSLPGGRGDTQYF	TGTGCCAGCAGCTTACCGGGAGGGCGAGGAGATACGCAGTATTTT
TRBV19	TRBJ2-2	TRBD1	15	-	CASSPGQGAFGELFF	TGTGCCAGTAGTCCGGGACAGGGGGCTTTCGGGGAGCTGTTTTTT
TRBV28	TRBJ2-5	-	16	once	CASSYLPGRGQETQYF	TGTGCCAGCAGTTATTTACCAGGGAGGGGGCAAGAGACCCAGTACTTC
TRBV5-8	TRBJ2-1	-	15	-	CASSAAVYPYNEQFF	TGTGCCAGCAGTGCGGCAGTTTACCCCTACAATGAGCAGTTCTTC
TRBV7-8	TRBJ2-6	TRBD2	18	-	CASSLVGLDFSGANVLTF	TGTGCCAGCAGCTTAGTGGGACTAGATTTCTCCGGGGCCAACGTCCTGACTTTC
TRBV5-5	TRBJ1-1	-	14	-	CASSLGGMNTEAFF	TGTGCCAGCAGCTTGGGGGGAATGAACACTGAAGCTTTCTTT
TRBV7-2	TRBJ1-2	TRBD1	13	-	CASSFGTDYGYTF	TGTGCCAGCAGCTTCGGGACAGACTATGGCTACACCTTC
TRBV7-6	TRBJ2-2	-	15	-	CASSLRRSNTGELFF	TGTGCCAGCAGCTTACGACGGTCGAACACCGGGGAGCTGTTTTTT
TRBV2	TRBJ2-5	TRBD2	15	-	CASSGLTSGQETQYF	TGTGCCAGCAGCGGACTGACTAGCGGACAAGAGACCCAGTACTTC
TRBV4-1	TRBJ2-7	-	17	-	CASSQEPEGAGRYEQYF	TGCGCCAGCAGCCAAGAGCCCGAAGGAGCGGGCCGCTACGAGCAGTACTTC
TRBV19	TRBJ2-1	-	12	-	CASTLDDNEQFF	TGTGCCAGTACCCTCGACGACAATGAGCAGTTCTTC
TRBV28	TRBJ1-5	TRBD1	16	-	CTYRDRPAGSNQPQHF	TGCACTTACCGGGACAGGCCCGCAGGGAGCAATCAGCCCCAGCATTTT
TRBV13	TRBJ2-1	-	12	-	CASSLKRDEQFF	TGTGCCAGCAGCTTAAAGCGGGATGAGCAGTTCTTC
TRBV19	TRBJ1-2	TRBD1	14	-	CASSIEQGARGYTF	TGTGCCAGTAGTATCGAACAGGGGGCGCGAGGCTACACCTTC
TRBV18	TRBJ1-1	-	16	-	CASSQGPKNLNTEAFF	TGTGCCAGCTCCCAGGGACCGAAAAACCTGAACACTGAAGCTTTCTTT
TRBV5-4	TRBJ2-7	-	16	few	CASSIGTPDLLYEQYF	TGTGCCAGCAGCATCGGGACACCCGATCTCCTCTACGAGCAGTACTTC
TRBV7-9	TRBJ2-2	TRBD1	15	-	CASSPRDSPTGELFF	TGTGCCAGCAGCCCGAGGGACAGTCCCACCGGGGAGCTGTTTTTT
TRBV18	TRBJ2-7	-	16	-	CASSPPFPHGVREQYF	TGTGCCAGCTCACCACCTTTCCCCCACGGAGTTCGCGAGCAGTACTTC
TRBV28	TRBJ2-7	TRBD2	13	few	CASGREATHEQYF	TGTGCCAGCGGGAGGGAGGCCACCCACGAGCAGTACTTC
TRBV18	TRBJ2-3	-	13	few	CASSRQTTDTQYF	TGTGCCAGCTCTCGTCAGACCACAGATACGCAGTATTTT
TRBV7-2	TRBJ2-7	-	15	-	CASSTYTRSSYEQYF	TGTGCCAGCAGCACCTACACCAGGAGCTCCTACGAGCAGTACTTC
TRBV19	TRBJ1-5	-	16	-	CASSIIRGIRGQPQHF	TGTGCCAGTAGTATAATCCGGGGAATCAGGGGTCAGCCCCAGCATTTT
TRBV5-4	TRBJ2-7	-	13	-	CASSENPGPEQYF	TGTGCCAGCAGCGAAAACCCAGGGCCCGAGCAGTACTTC
TRBV7-9	TRBJ2-2	TRBD2	16	-	CASRAGLEGNTGELFF	TGTGCCAGCAGAGCGGGACTAGAGGGAAACACCGGGGAGCTGTTTTTT
TRBV19	TRBJ1-5	TRBD1	17	-	CASSPTPGQGTDQPQHF	TGTGCCAGTAGTCCTACGCCAGGACAGGGAACGGATCAGCCCCAGCATTTT
TRBV21-1	TRBJ2-3	-	14	-	CASSKGGREDTQYF	TGTGCCAGCAGCAAAGGGGGACGAGAGGATACGCAGTATTTT
TRBV7-2	TRBJ2-5	-	15	medium-sized	CASSAGATLQETQYF	TGTGCCAGCAGCGCCGGGGCCACCTTACAAGAGACCCAGTACTTC
TRBV30	TRBJ2-6	-	14	-	CAWTRFSGANVLTF	TGTGCCTGGACCCGTTTCTCTGGGGCCAACGTCCTGACTTTC
TRBV2	TRBJ2-7	TRBD1	12	-	CASRADRGGAYF	TGTGCCAGCAGGGCCGACAGGGGAGGAGCCTACTTC
TRBV5-1	TRBJ1-1	-	13	-	CASSSGSFTEAFF	TGCGCCAGCAGCTCGGGGAGTTTCACTGAAGCTTTCTTT
TRBV7-7	TRBJ2-3	TRBD2	14	-	CASSNGGSGDTQYF	TGTGCCAGCAGCAACGGCGGGAGTGGAGATACGCAGTATTTT
TRBV28	TRBJ2-7	-	14	-	CASNPAGSSYEQYF	TGTGCCAGCAATCCCGCGGGCAGTAGCTACGAGCAGTACTTC
TRBV4-1	TRBJ1-1	-	13	-	CASSQGSNTEAFF	TGCGCCAGCAGCCAGGGCTCTAACACTGAAGCTTTCTTT
TRBV5-1	TRBJ1-1	-	12	few	CASSLLNTEAFF	TGCGCCAGCAGCTTGCTGAACACTGAAGCTTTCTTT
TRBV12-5	TRBJ2-5	-	15	-	CASGLGSSVQETQYF	TGTGCTAGTGGTTTGGGTTCGTCTGTCCAAGAGACCCAGTACTTC
TRBV7-6	TRBJ2-3	-	13	-	CASSLRAADTQYF	TGTGCCAGCAGCTTACGGGCCGCCGATACGCAGTATTTT